This T cell receptor beta chain was sequenced in a study of OX40 agonist ivuxolimab in advanced cancers. About the study: Partial responses were achieved by three patients, one with hepatocellular carcinoma and two with cutaneous melanoma.

With respect to this clone: Antigen specificity is unknown.

Germline CDR1 reads SGHRS; CDR2 reads YFSETQ. CDR3 length: 18 residues. Unmatched junction bases numbered 14, after V lost 0 bases and J lost 10 bases. Assay used: immunoSEQ multiplex PCR; TCRdb lists only in-frame clones, some missing. The table lists roughly 70,000 clones, roughly 87% of them singletons. Points from the study as a whole: The antigens recognized by the expanded peripheral T cells, that is their antigen specificity, were not determined. CD4+ and CD8+ blood T cells expanded clonally by week 6 at 0.1 to 3.0 mg/kg.

The specimen comprised CD4+ or CD8+ T cells sorted from blood, sampled in a trial of the OX40 agonist ivuxolimab. The clonotype comes from an adult with an advanced solid tumor such as melanoma, head and neck, liver or kidney cancer. The chain recombines TRBV5-1 with TRBJ1-6, with 9 positions matching TRBD1. CDR3: CASSLESSTGGAGSPLHF. CDR3 nucleotides: TGCGCCAGCAGCTTGGAATCCTCTACAGGGGGCGCGGGGTCACCCCTCCACTTT.